The T cell receptor beta chain under discussion was sequenced for a study of cytomegalovirus exposure and HLA in healthy donors. Study-wide results and caveats: Being productive about 90% or about 30% of the time was typical of most TCR beta V segments in an earlier analysis. It was about 150 TCR beta chains that were listed as cytomegalovirus-associated.

About this clone: The antigen is unknown.

Samples came from healthy bone marrow donors. PCR was performed using 60 Vbeta and 13 Jbeta primers. Authors' methods: It was a later analysis that counted approximately 81 million unique TCR beta chains, of which approximately 9.9 million were shared. Using immunoSEQ multiplex PCR, the repertoire was profiled, and TCRdb retains in-frame clones only, with some absent. For V, J and clone size, that table is used; D and trimming come from the DNA. The data contain approximately 110,000 clones, roughly 82% of them singletons. CDR1 is MRHNA, CDR2 SNTAGT, per germline. The CDR3 is 15 amino acids. J lost 8 bases, V lost 3 bases, and 5 bases had no gene match.

Source material: PBMCs. The TCR was taken from a woman aged 55-70 years in good health and CMV-seropositive. This sequence joins TRBV6-4 and TRBJ2-1, with TRBD2 identical over 12 bases. The CDR3 protein is CASSDGLAGKHEQFF. CDR3 coding DNA: TGTGCCAGCAGTGATGGACTAGCGGGAAAACATGAGCAGTTCTTC.